This is a list of T cell receptor beta chains from one sample in a study of CD8 T cells in ankylosing spondylitis. A single record per CDR3 protein comes from TCRdb applying MiXCR to the 5' RACE reads. The table has 500,000 to 650,000 distinct CDR3 sequences, roughly 5% seen once. The material sequenced was blood, either unsorted or a sorted T cell fraction (not recorded which). These receptors were collected from a male donor with ankylosing spondylitis. The CDR3 runs from the conserved cysteine through the conserved F or W.

v_call cdr3_aa
TRBV4-1 CASSPSRGLAKNIQYF
TRBV18 CASSPADSRETQYF
TRBV29-1 CSAFGQGRGTDTQYF
TRBV7-9 CASSPSGRPAYGYTF
TRBV7-9 CASILGTSGGWTEAFF
TRBV4-3 CASSPRQGGSYEQYF
TRBV4-3 CASSQELAGGYNEQFF
TRBV29-1 CSVASGLAGSNEQFF
TRBV5-1 CASSIGLAGKLYNEQFF
TRBV9 CASSVDISETQYF
TRBV20-1 CSAREAVTNEKLFF
TRBV11-2 CASRKLGKSEAFF
TRBV20-1 CSARVNLAGAHNEQFF
TRBV20-1 CSAQEPGDNTGELFF
TRBV7-2 CASSSRGLGVNEQFF
TRBV7-9 CASSVGTSGLSYEQYF
TRBV7-6 CASSRLAGTYNEQFF
TRBV10-3 CAIRSGLAGGETQYF
TRBV20-1 CSASTGYGYTF
TRBV5-1 CASSATGNPDYGYTF
TRBV7-2 CASSPGTGGETQYF
TRBV20-1 CSAQGQSSYNEQFF
TRBV20-1 CSAPGTSGSGEQFF
TRBV7-9 CASSLSHQETQYF